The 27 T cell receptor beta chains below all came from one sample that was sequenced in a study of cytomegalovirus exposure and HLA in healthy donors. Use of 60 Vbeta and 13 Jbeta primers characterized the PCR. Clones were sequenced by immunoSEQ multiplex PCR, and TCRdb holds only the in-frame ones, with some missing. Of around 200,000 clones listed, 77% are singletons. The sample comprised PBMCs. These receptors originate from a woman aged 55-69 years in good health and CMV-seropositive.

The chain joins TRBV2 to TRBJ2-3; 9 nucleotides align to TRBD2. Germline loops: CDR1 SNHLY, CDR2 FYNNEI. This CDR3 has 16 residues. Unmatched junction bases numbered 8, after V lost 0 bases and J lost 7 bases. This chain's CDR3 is CASSEARGGLTNTQYF. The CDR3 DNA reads TGTGCCAGCAGTGAAGCGCGGGGGGGCCTTACAAATACGCAGTATTTT.

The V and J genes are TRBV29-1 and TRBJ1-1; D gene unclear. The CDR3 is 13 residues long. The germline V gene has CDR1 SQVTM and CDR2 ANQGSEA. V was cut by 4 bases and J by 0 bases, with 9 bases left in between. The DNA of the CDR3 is TGCAGCGTTGTTCAGAACATGAACACTGAAGCTTTCTTT. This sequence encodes CSVVQNMNTEAFF. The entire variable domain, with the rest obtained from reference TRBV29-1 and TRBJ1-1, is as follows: SAVISQKPSRDICQRGTSLTIQCQVDSQVTMMFWYRQQPGQSLTLIATANQGSEATYESGFVIDKFPISRPNLTFSTLTVSNMSPEDSSIYLCSVVQNMNTEAFFGQGTRLTVV.

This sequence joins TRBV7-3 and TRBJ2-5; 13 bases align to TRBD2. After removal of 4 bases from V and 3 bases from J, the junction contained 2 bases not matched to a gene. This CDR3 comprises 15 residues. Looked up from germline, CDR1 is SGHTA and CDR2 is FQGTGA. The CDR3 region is CASSSTSGGEETQYF. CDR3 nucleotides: TGTGCCAGCAGCTCCACTAGCGGGGGGGAAGAGACCCAGTACTTC.

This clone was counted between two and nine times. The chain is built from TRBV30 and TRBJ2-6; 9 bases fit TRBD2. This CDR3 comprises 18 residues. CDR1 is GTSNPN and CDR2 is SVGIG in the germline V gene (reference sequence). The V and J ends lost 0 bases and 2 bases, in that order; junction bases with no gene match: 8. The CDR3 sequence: CAWSVLGGGATGANVLTF. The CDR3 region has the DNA TGTGCCTGGAGTGTACTTGGCGGGGGGGCTACTGGGGCCAACGTCCTGACTTTC.

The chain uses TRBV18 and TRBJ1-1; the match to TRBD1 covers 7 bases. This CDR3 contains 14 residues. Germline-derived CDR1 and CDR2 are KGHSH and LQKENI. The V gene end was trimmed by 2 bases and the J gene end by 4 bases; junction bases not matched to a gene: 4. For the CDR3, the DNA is TGTGCCAGCTCACCAGAGGCAGGGGGCACTGAAGCTTTCTTT. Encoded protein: CASSPEAGGTEAFF.

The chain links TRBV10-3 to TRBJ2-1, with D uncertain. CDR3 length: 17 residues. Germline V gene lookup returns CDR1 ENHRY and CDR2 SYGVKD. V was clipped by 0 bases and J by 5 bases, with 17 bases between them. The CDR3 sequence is CAISESGRQNRDNEQFF. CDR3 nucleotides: TGTGCCATCAGTGAGTCGGGCAGGCAGAACAGAGACAATGAGCAGTTCTTC.

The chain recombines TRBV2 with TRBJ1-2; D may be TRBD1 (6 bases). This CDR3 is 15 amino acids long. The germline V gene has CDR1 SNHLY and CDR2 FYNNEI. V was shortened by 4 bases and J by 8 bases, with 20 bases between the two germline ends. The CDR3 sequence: CASSVLGQPQRGYTF. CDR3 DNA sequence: TGTGCCAGCAGTGTACTGGGACAACCGCAGCGGGGCTACACCTTC. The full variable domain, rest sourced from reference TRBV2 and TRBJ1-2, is EPEVTQTPSHQVTQMGQEVILRCVPISNHLYFYWYRQILGQKVEFLVSFYNNEISEKSEIFDDQFSVERPDGSNFTLKIRSTKLEDSAMYFCASSVLGQPQRGYTFGSGTRLTVV.

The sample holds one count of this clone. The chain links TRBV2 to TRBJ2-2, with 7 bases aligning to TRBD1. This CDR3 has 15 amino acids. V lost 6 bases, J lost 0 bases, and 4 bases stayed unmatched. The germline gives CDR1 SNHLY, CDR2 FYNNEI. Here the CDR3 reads CASRLDRANTGELFF. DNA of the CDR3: TGTGCCAGCAGACTAGACAGGGCGAACACCGGGGAGCTGTTTTTT.

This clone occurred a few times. CDR3 DNA sequence: TGTGCCAGCAGTTATGCAGGCTCTGGGGCCAACGTCCTGACTTTC. Its translation is CASSYAGSGANVLTF. This chain connects TRBV6-6 to TRBJ2-6; D is undetermined. The V gene's germline CDR1 is MNHNY and CDR2 SVGAGI (reference sequence). This CDR3 is 15 amino acids long. V dropped 3 bases and J dropped 0 bases, with 6 bases sitting between them.

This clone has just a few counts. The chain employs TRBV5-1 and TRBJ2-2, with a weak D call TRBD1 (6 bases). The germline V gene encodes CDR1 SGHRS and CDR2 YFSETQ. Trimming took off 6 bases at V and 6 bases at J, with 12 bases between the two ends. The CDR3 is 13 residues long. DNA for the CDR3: TGCGCCAGCACCCAGGGGTCGGCCGGGGAGCTGTTTTTT. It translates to CASTQGSAGELFF.

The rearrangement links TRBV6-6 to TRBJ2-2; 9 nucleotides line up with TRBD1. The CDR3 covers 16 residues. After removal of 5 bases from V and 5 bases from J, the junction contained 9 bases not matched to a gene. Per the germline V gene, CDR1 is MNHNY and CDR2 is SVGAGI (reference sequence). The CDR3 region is CASSKKQGAGTGELFF. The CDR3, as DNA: TGTGCCAGCAGTAAAAAACAGGGGGCGGGAACCGGGGAGCTGTTTTTT.

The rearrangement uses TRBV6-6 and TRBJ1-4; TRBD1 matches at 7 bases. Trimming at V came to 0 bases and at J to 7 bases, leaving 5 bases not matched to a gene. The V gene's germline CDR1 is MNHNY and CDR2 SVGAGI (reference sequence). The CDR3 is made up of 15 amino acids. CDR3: CASSYSSGQSEKLFF. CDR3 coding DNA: TGTGCCAGCAGTTACTCGTCGGGACAGAGTGAAAAACTGTTTTTT.

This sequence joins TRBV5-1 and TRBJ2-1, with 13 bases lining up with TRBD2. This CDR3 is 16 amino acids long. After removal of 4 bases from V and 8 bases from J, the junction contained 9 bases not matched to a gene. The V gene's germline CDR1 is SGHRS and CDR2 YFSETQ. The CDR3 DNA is TGCGCCAGCAGCCCTCAACTAGCGGGGGGGCAGGATGAGCAGTTCTTC. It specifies CASSPQLAGGQDEQFF.

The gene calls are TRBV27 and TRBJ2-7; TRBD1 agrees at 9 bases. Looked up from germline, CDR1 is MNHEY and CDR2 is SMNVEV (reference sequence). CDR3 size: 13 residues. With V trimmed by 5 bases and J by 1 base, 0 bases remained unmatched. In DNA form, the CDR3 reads TGTGCCAGCAGTGGGACAGGGTCCTACGAGCAGTACTTC. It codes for CASSGTGSYEQYF.

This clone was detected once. The CDR3 loop is CASSFSRTGMGMRTSPLHF. The CDR3 DNA reads as TGTGCCAGCAGTTTTTCCCGGACAGGGATGGGGATGAGGACTTCACCCCTCCACTTT. The gene calls are TRBV27 and TRBJ1-6; the match to TRBD1 covers 8 bases. Trimming removed 3 bases from V and 9 bases from J; junction bases left unmatched: 19. The CDR3 spans 19 residues. Germline CDR1 is MNHEY and CDR2 is SMNVEV (reference sequence).

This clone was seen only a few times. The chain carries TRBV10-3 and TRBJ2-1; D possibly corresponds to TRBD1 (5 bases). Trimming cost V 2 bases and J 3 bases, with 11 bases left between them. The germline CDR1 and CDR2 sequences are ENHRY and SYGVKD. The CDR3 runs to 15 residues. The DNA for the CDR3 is TGTGCCATCAGTGAGCTACGACAGCACTACAATGAGCAGTTCTTC. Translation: CAISELRQHYNEQFF.

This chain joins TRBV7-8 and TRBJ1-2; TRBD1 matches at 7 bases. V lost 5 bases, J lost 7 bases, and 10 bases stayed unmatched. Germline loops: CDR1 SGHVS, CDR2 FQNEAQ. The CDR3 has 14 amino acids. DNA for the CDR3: TGTGCCAGCAGCCCTGGGACAGAATGGGGTGGCTACACCTTC. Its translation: CASSPGTEWGGYTF.

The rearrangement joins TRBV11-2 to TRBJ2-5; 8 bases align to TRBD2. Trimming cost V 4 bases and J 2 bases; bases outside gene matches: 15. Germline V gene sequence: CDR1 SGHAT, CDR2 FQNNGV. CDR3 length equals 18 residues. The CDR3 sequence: CASSWNGLVAGSQETQYF. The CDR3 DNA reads TGTGCCAGCAGCTGGAATGGGCTGGTAGCGGGATCACAAGAGACCCAGTACTTC. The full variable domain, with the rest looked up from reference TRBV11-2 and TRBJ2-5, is EAGVAQSPRYKIIEKRQSVAFWCNPISGHATLYWYQQILGQGPKLLIQFQNNGVVDDSQLPKDRFSAERLKGVDSTLKIQPAKLEDSAVYLCASSWNGLVAGSQETQYFGPGTRLLVL.

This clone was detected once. CDR3 nucleotides: TGTGCCACCCATCACTTACCGGGAGAGACCCAGTACTTC. Protein product: CATHHLPGETQYF. This chain uses TRBV27 with TRBJ2-5; no firm D call. The CDR3 consists of 13 residues. Trimming removed 10 bases at V and 4 bases at J, with 16 bases between. Germline V gene lookup returns CDR1 MNHEY and CDR2 SMNVEV (reference sequence).

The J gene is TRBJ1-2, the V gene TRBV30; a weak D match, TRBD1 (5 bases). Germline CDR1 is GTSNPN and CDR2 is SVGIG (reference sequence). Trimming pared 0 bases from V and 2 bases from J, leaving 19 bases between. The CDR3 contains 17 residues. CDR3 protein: CAWSVGLGQGLNYGYTF. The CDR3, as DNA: TGTGCCTGGAGTGTAGGGCTTGGGCAGGGCTTAAACTATGGCTACACCTTC.

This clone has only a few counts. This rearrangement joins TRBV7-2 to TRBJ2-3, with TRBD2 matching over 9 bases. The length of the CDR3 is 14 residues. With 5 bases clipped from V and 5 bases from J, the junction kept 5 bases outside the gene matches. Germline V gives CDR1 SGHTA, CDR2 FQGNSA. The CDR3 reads CASSGGGAEDTQYF. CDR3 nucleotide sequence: TGTGCCAGCAGCGGCGGGGGGGCTGAAGATACGCAGTATTTT.

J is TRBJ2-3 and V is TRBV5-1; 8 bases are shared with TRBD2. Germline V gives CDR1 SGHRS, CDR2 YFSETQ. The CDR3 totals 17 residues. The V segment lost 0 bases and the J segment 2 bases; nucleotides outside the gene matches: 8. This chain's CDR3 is CASSLAASGHSTDTQYF. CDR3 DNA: TGCGCCAGCAGCTTGGCCGCTAGCGGGCACTCCACAGATACGCAGTATTTT. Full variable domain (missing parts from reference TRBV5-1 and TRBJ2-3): KAGVTQTPRYLIKTRGQQVTLSCSPISGHRSVSWYQQTPGQGLQFLFEYFSETQRNKGNFPGRFSGRQFSNSRSEMNVSTLELGDSALYLCASSLAASGHSTDTQYFGPGTRLTVL.

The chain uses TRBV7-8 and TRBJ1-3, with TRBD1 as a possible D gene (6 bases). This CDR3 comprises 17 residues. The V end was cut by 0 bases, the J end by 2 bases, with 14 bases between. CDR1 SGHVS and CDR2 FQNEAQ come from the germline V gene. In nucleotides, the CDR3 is TGTGCCAGCAGCTTAGCGCTAACCAGGGGAACTGGAAACACCATATATTTT. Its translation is CASSLALTRGTGNTIYF.

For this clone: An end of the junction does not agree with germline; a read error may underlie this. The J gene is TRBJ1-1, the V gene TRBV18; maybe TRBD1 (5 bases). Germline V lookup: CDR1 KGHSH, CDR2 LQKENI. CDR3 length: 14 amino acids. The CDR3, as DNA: TGTGCCAGCTCCCCACAAGGCGGGGGCACTGAAGCTTTCTTT. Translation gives CASSPQGGGTEAFF.

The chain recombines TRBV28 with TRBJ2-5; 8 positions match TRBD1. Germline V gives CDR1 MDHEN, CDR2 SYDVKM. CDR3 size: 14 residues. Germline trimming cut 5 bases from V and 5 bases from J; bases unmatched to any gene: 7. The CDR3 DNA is TGTGCCAGCAGTCCCGGGACAGGTTCGGAGACCCAGTACTTC. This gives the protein CASSPGTGSETQYF. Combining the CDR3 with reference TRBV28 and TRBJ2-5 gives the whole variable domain DVKVTQSSRYLVKRTGEKVFLECVQDMDHENMFWYRQDPGLGLRLIYFSYDVKMKEKGDIPEGYSVSREKKERFSLILESASTNQTSMYLCASSPGTGSETQYFGPGTRLLVL.

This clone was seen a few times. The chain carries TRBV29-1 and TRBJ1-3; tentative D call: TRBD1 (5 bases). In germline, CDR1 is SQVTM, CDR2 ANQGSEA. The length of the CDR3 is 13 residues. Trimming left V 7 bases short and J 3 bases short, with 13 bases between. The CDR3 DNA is TGCAGCGCCGGAGACAGATATGGAAACACCATATATTTT. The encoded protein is CSAGDRYGNTIYF.

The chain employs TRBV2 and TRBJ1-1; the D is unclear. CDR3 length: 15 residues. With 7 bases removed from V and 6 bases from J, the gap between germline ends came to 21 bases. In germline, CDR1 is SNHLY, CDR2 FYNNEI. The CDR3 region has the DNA TGTGCCAGCACAAGCCGCCGGGCGGGGATCGCTGAAGCTTTCTTT. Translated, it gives CASTSRRAGIAEAFF.